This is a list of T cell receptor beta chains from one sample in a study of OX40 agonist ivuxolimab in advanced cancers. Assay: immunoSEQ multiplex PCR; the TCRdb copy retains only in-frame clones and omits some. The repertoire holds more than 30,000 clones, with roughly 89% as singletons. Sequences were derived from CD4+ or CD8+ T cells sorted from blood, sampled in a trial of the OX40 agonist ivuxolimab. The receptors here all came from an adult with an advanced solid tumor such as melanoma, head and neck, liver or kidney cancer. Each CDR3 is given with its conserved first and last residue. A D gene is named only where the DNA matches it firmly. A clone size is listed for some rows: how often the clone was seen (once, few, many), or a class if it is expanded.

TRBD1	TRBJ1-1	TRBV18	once	CASSDRGLKAFF	TGTGCCAGCTCAGACAGGGGGCTAAAAGCTTTCTTT
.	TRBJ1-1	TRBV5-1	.	CASSLVANTEAFF	TGCGCCAGCAGCTTGGTGGCAAACACTGAAGCTTTCTTT
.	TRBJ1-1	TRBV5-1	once	CASSSTLRGSNTEAFF	TGCGCCAGCAGTTCCACTCTCAGGGGAAGCAACACTGAAGCTTTCTTT
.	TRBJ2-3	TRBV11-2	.	CASSPDLHTQYF	TGTGCCAGCAGCCCGGACCTCCATACGCAGTATTTT
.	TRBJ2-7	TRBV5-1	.	CASSLGSRAHEQYF	TGCGCCAGCAGCTTGGGATCTCGCGCCCACGAGCAGTACTTC
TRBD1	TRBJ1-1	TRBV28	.	CASSPQGLNTEAFF	TGTGCCAGCAGTCCACAGGGGTTGAACACTGAAGCTTTCTTT
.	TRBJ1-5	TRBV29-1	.	CSVERSTGQPQHF	TGCAGCGTTGAAAGGTCCACGGGGCAGCCCCAGCATTTT
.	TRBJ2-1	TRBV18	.	CASSPTSGEQFF	TGTGCCAGCTCACCAACTAGTGGGGAGCAGTTCTTC
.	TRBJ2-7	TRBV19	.	CASSMRGDYEQYF	TGTGCCAGTAGTATGAGAGGGGACTACGAGCAGTACTTC
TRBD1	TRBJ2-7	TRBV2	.	CASSSQGARYEQYF	TGTGCCAGCAGTAGTCAGGGGGCGCGGTACGAGCAGTACTTC
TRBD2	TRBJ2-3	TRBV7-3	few	CASSLAGGTDTQYF	TGTGCCAGCAGCTTAGCGGGGGGCACAGATACGCAGTATTTT
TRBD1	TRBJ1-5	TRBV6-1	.	CASSVRQGVNQPQHF	TGTGCCAGCAGTGTAAGACAGGGTGTGAATCAGCCCCAGCATTTT
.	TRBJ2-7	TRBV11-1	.	CASSQFKGLYEQYF	TGTGCCAGCAGCCAATTTAAGGGTTTATACGAGCAGTACTTC
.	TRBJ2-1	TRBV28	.	CASSQPTRGEQFF	TGTGCCAGCAGTCAACCGACGCGGGGAGAGCAGTTCTTC
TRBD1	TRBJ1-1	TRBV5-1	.	CASSSSGQGRTEAFF	TGCGCCAGCAGCTCAAGTGGACAGGGGAGGACTGAAGCTTTCTTT
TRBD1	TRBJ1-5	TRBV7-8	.	CASSLAQGRNQPQHF	TGTGCCAGCAGCTTGGCACAGGGGCGCAATCAGCCCCAGCATTTT
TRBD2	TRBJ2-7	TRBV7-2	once	CASSLDSGPSSYEQYF	TGTGCCAGCAGCTTAGATAGCGGGCCTAGCTCCTACGAGCAGTACTTC
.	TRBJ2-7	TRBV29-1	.	CSVGRDSPHEQYF	TGCAGCGTTGGCCGGGACTCACCCCACGAGCAGTACTTC
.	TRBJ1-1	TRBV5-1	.	CASRRRERDTEAFF	TGCGCCAGCAGGAGGAGGGAGCGGGACACTGAAGCTTTCTTT
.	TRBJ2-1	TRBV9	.	CASSVRGSSYNEQFF	TGTGCCAGCAGCGTAAGAGGGAGCTCCTACAATGAGCAGTTCTTC
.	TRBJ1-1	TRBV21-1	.	CASSKCSGRVENTEAFF	TGTGCCAGCAGCAAATGTTCCGGCAGGGTGGAAAACACTGAAGCTTTCTTT
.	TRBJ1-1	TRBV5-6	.	CASSPFRDTEAFF	TGTGCCAGCAGCCCCTTCCGAGACACTGAAGCTTTCTTT
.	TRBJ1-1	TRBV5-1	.	CASSLGLGVGTEAFF	TGCGCCAGCAGCTTGGGCCTCGGAGTCGGCACTGAAGCTTTCTTT
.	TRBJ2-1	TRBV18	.	CASSPGDSSYNEQFF	TGTGCCAGCTCACCGGGGGATAGCTCCTACAATGAGCAGTTCTTC
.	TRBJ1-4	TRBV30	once	CASYRAANEKLFF	TGTGCCTCATACAGGGCGGCTAATGAAAAACTGTTTTTT
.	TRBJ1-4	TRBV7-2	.	CASSRGLRDEKLFF	TGTGCCAGCAGCCGGGGGCTTCGGGATGAAAAACTGTTTTTT
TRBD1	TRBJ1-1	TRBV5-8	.	CASSRQGMGNTEAFF	TGTGCCAGCAGCCGACAGGGGATGGGGAACACTGAAGCTTTCTTT
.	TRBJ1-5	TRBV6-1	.	CANTGRGADQPQHF	TGTGCCAACACGGGTAGGGGGGCGGATCAGCCCCAGCATTTT
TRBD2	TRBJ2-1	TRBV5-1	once	CASRRLAGHNEQFF	TGCGCCAGCAGACGACTAGCGGGGCACAATGAGCAGTTCTTC
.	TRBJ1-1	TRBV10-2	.	CASSTAGISNFF	TGCGCCAGCAGTACAGCGGGCATCAGTAACTTCTTT
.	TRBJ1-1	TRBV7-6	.	CASSLAFTEKAFF	TGTGCCAGCAGCTTAGCGTTCACAGAGAAAGCTTTCTTT
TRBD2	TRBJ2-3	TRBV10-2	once	CASSESGTSGGQDTQYF	TGCGCCAGCAGTGAGTCCGGGACTAGCGGGGGTCAAGATACGCAGTATTTT